The present entry profiles one T cell receptor beta chain with its context. This entry comes from a study of blood T cells in healthy people across ages. PCR was performed a second time for about 7 to 12 cycles using a sample-barcoded 5' primer and a J-beta primer mix. One entry per CDR3 protein, called by TCRdb with MiXCR from the 5' RACE reads. Among about 800,000 distinct CDR3 sequences listed, approximately 25% were seen once. The CDR3 sequence is 14 residues long. These same data were also listed under a study on T cells of mothers and their children. That work adds: The TCR beta CDR3 read count exceeded 9.5 million for each mother and was about 2.7 million for each child.

Sequencing was performed on blood. The TCR was taken from a boy aged 10-17 years in good health. V is TRBV21-1 and J is TRBJ1-1. TRBV21-1 is annotated as a pseudogene. The CDR3 loop reads CASSKRTANTEAFF. The CDR3 nucleotides are TGTGCCAGCAGCAAAAGGACGGCAAACACTGAAGCTTTCTTT.